A selection of T cell receptor beta chains follows, all from one sample in a study of blood T cell repertoires in COVID-19. TCRdb's copy holds only in-frame clones and misses some; the assay was immunoSEQ multiplex PCR. Altogether around 210,000 clones are present, around 81% being singletons, with the ten largest covering around 5.8%. Material for sequencing was peripheral blood. These receptors came from a woman between 65 and 79 years old with acute or convalescent COVID-19. CDR3s include the opening cysteine and the closing phenylalanine or tryptophan. D genes are given only for firm matches. Some rows mark clone size as missing; the rest say once, few, many or name a class of expanded clone.

>TRBV5-1|few|TRBJ2-1|TRBD2
CASSLGTSGDNEQFF
TGCGCCAGCAGCTTGGGGACTAGCGGCGACAATGAGCAGTTCTTC
>TRBV18|NA|TRBJ2-1|NA
CASSPASSGDNEQFF
TGTGCCAGCTCACCAGCATCTTCCGGGGACAATGAGCAGTTCTTC
>TRBV5-3|NA|TRBJ2-1|TRBD2
CARSKGLAGAHEQFF
TGTGCCAGAAGCAAGGGACTAGCGGGAGCCCATGAGCAGTTCTTC
>TRBV28|NA|TRBJ1-6|TRBD1
CASSASKGQGYSPLHF
TGTGCCAGCAGTGCATCCAAGGGACAGGGTTATTCACCCCTCCACTTT
>TRBV5-1|NA|TRBJ1-4|TRBD1
CASSSRTGRDEKLFF
TGCGCCAGCAGCTCAAGGACAGGAAGAGATGAAAAACTGTTTTTT
>TRBV5-8|NA|TRBJ1-5|TRBD1
CASSLEGAPQHF
TGTGCCAGCAGCTTGGAGGGGGCGCCCCAGCATTTT
>TRBV7-2|NA|TRBJ2-4|TRBD1
CASSTRTGGAKNIQYF
TGTGCCAGCAGCACGCGGACAGGGGGTGCCAAAAACATTCAGTACTTC
>TRBV20-1|NA|TRBJ2-3|NA
CSASWSRTDTQYF
TGCAGTGCTAGTTGGTCCCGGACAGATACGCAGTATTTT
>TRBV28|once|TRBJ2-1|TRBD1
CASSQDRGHQFF
TGTGCCAGCAGTCAGGACAGGGGGCATCAGTTCTTC
>TRBV4-2|NA|TRBJ2-5|TRBD1
CASSQEGQGQETQYF
TGTGCCAGCAGCCAAGAAGGACAGGGGCAGGAGACCCAGTACTTC
>TRBV29-1|NA|TRBJ2-7|TRBD1
CSVRDRTYEQYF
TGCAGCGTTAGGGACAGGACCTACGAGCAGTACTTC
>TRBV7-2|NA|TRBJ2-1|TRBD2
CASSLGTSGSRPFF
TGTGCCAGCAGCCTTGGGACTAGCGGGAGTCGTCCGTTCTTC
>TRBV11-2|NA|TRBJ2-5|TRBD2
CASSLGGAGEETQYF
TGTGCCAGCAGCTTAGGGGGAGCGGGAGAAGAGACCCAGTACTTC
>TRBV5-4|few|TRBJ1-5|TRBD1
CASSPGGAGQPQHF
TGTGCCAGCAGCCCAGGGGGCGCGGGTCAGCCCCAGCATTTT
>TRBV11-2|once|TRBJ1-5|NA
CASSFAGAQPQHF
TGTGCCAGCAGCTTCGCAGGGGCCCAGCCCCAGCATTTT
>TRBV6-1|NA|TRBJ2-3|NA
CASSEGFVRQYF
TGTGCCAGCAGTGAAGGGTTTGTTAGGCAGTATTTT
>TRBV27|NA|TRBJ2-3|NA
CASSAGMGTDTQYF
TGTGCCAGCAGTGCAGGGATGGGCACAGATACGCAGTATTTT
>TRBV2|NA|TRBJ2-5|TRBD2
CASSGQREETQYF
TGTGCCAGCAGTGGGCAGCGGGAGGAGACCCAGTACTTC
>TRBV5-1|NA|TRBJ2-2|TRBD2
CASSPRTSGSSDGELFF
TGCGCCAGCAGCCCAAGGACTAGCGGGAGTTCGGACGGGGAGCTGTTTTTT